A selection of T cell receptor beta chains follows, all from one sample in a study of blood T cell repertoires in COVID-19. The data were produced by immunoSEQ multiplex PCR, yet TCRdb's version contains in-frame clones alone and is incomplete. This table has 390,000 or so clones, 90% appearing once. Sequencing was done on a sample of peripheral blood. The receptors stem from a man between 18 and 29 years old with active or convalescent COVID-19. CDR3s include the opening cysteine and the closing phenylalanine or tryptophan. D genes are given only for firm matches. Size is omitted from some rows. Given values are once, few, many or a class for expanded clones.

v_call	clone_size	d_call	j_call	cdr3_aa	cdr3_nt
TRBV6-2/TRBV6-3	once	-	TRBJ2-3	CASSSVPDTQYF	TGTGCCAGCAGCTCTGTTCCAGATACGCAGTATTTT
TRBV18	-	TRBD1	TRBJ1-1	CASSGPGQGNTEAFF	TGTGCCAGCTCAGGACCGGGACAGGGGAACACTGAAGCTTTCTTT
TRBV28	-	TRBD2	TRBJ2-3	CASSSRVAGISTDTQYF	TGTGCCAGCAGTTCCCGGGTAGCGGGGATAAGCACAGATACGCAGTATTTT
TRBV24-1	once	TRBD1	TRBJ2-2	CATSAQFRGQGEGNTGELFF	TGTGCCACCAGTGCCCAGTTCCGGGGACAGGGGGAAGGAAACACCGGGGAGCTGTTTTTT
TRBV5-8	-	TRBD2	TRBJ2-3	CASSGGLARLTDTQYF	TGTGCCAGCAGCGGGGGACTAGCGCGACTCACAGATACGCAGTATTTT
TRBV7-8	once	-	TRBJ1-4	CASSSQGLNEKLFF	TGTGCCAGCAGCTCCCAGGGCCTAAATGAAAAACTGTTTTTT
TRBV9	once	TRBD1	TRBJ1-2	CASSVTGTNYGYTF	TGTGCCAGCAGCGTGACAGGGACTAACTATGGCTACACCTTC
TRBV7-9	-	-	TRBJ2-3	CASSPKLGGTDTQYF	TGTGCCAGCAGCCCCAAGTTAGGGGGAACAGATACGCAGTATTTT
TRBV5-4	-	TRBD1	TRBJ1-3	CASSLGRQGLSGNTIYF	TGTGCCAGCAGCTTGGGGAGACAGGGACTTTCTGGAAACACCATATATTTT
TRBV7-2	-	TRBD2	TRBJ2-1	CASSLRGLAGVVNEQFF	TGTGCCAGCAGCTTACGCGGACTAGCGGGAGTCGTCAATGAGCAGTTCTTC
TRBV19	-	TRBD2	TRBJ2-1	CASSGTSGTSSYNEQFF	TGTGCCAGTTCAGGGACTAGCGGGACCAGCTCCTACAATGAGCAGTTCTTC
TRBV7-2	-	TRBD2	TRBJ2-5	CASSSLLAGGGETQYF	TGTGCCAGCAGCTCCCTCCTAGCGGGAGGCGGGGAGACCCAGTACTTC
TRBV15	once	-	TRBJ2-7	CATSRDRYEQYF	TGTGCCACCAGCAGAGACAGGTACGAGCAGTACTTC
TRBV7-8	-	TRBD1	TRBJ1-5	CASSARQGDSNQPQHF	TGTGCCAGCAGCGCCCGACAGGGTGATAGCAATCAGCCCCAGCATTTT
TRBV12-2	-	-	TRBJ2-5	CARPPQKASGDLSTKETQYF	TGTGCAAGACCTCCGCAAAAGGCTAGCGGGGACCTATCTACCAAAGAGACCCAGTACTTC
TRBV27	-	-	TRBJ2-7	CASSLSNPRGPYEQYF	TGTGCCAGCAGTTTATCGAACCCCAGGGGACCCTACGAGCAGTACTTC
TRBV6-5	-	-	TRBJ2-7	CASSYRRSYEQYF	TGTGCCAGCAGTTACCGCAGGTCCTACGAGCAGTACTTC
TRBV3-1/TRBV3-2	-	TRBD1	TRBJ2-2	CASSQEGQGANTGELFF	TGTGCCAGCAGCCAAGAGGGGCAGGGGGCGAACACCGGGGAGCTGTTTTTT
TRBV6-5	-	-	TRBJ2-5	CASSFRRRRDQETQYF	TGTGCCAGCAGTTTCCGTCGGCGGCGAGACCAAGAGACCCAGTACTTC
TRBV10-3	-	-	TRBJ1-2	CAISELTDKTYGYTF	TGTGCCATCAGTGAGTTGACAGATAAGACTTATGGCTACACCTTC
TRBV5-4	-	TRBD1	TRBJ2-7	CASSSYQSGTDEGQYF	TGTGCCAGCAGCTCCTATCAATCCGGGACAGATGAGGGGCAGTACTTC
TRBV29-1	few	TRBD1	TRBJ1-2	CSVGRDRGLRATGYTF	TGCAGCGTTGGCCGCGACAGGGGGCTGCGCGCCACTGGCTACACCTTC
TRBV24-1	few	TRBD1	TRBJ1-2	CATSDSGQDLGYTF	TGTGCCACCAGTGATTCGGGACAGGATCTTGGCTACACCTTC
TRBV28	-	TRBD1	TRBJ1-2	CASLTEGQGAGYGYTF	TGTGCCAGCCTAACCGAGGGACAGGGGGCCGGCTATGGCTACACCTTC
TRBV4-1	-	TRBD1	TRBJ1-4	CASSFGTGDEKLFF	TGCGCCAGCAGCTTCGGGACAGGGGATGAAAAACTGTTTTTT
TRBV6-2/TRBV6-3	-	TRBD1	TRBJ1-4	CASSSGTGLVQKLFF	TGTGCCAGCAGTTCCGGGACAGGGTTGGTTCAAAAACTGTTTTTT